The entry below describes one T cell receptor beta chain. This record belongs to a study of Ad26.COV2.S vaccination and SARS-CoV-2 variants. Study at large: Among those in the COV1001 Ad26.COV2.S trial arm was the donor. Intramuscular Ad26.COV2.S doses were given once or twice, 56 days apart.

The protocol was immunoSEQ multiplex PCR, while the TCRdb copy is restricted to in-frame clones and leaves out a portion. The data hold 240,000 or so clones, with over 75% observed a single time. Sample treatment: roughly 18 received Ad26.COV2.S at low or high dose, single or two shots; roughly five received placebo; per-sample allocation not given. Day 63 after the first injection of vaccine or placebo was the sampling time. The CDR3 is made up of 15 amino acids. The V and J ends lost 0 bases and 6 bases, in that order; junction bases with no gene match: 8. Per the germline V gene, CDR1 is SGHRS and CDR2 is YFSETQ.

The source is a person between 18 and 65 years old who received the Ad26.COV2.S COVID-19 vaccine or a placebo. Sequencing was performed on peripheral blood, taken in a trial of Ad26.COV2.S vaccine versus placebo. The chain has TRBV5-1 and TRBJ2-7; 8 bases line up with TRBD1. CDR3 nucleotides: TGCGCCAGCAGCTTGGAGGGCAGGGGGCTATCCGAGCAGTACTTC. It translates to CASSLEGRGLSEQYF.